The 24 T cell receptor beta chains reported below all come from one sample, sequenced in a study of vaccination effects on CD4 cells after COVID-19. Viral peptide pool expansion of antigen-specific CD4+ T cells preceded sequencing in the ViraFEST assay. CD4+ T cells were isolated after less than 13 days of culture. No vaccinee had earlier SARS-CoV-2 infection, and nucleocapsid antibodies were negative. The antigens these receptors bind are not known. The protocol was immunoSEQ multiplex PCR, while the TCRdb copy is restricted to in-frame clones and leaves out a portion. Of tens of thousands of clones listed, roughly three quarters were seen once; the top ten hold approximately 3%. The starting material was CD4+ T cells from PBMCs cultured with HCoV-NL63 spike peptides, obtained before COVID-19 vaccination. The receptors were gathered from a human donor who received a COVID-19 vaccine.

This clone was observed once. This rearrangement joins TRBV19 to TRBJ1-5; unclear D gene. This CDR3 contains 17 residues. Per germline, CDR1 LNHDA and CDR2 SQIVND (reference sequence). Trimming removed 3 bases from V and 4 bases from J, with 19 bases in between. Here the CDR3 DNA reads TGTGCCAGTAGTATGAGATTCGGGAGGTCGGGTAATCAGCCCCAGCATTTT. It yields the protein CASSMRFGRSGNQPQHF.

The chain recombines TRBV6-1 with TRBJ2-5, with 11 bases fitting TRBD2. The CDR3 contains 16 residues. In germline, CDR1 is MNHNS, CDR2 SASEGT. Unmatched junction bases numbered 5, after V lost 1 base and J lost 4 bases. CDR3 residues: CASSEVAGGAGETQYF. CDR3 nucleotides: TGTGCCAGCAGTGAAGTAGCGGGGGGGGCCGGAGAGACCCAGTACTTC.

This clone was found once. This CDR3 is CASSLSRTDTQYF. The CDR3, as DNA: TGTGCCAGCAGCTTATCCAGGACGGATACGCAGTATTTT. V and J are TRBV7-3 and TRBJ2-3; no clear D. Germline V gene data show CDR1 as SGHTA and CDR2 as FQGTGA. This CDR3 has 13 residues. V lost 2 bases and J lost 6, with 9 bases in between.

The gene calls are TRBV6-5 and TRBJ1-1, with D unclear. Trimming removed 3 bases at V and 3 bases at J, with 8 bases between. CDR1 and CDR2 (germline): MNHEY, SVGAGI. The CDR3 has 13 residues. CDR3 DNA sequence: TGTGCCAGCAGTTATGCACTTTACACTGAAGCTTTCTTT. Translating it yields CASSYALYTEAFF.

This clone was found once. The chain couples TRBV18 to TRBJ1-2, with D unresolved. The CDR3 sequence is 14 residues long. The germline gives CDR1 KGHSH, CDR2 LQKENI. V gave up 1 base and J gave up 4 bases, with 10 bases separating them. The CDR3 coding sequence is TGTGCCAGCTCACCACGGGGAGAGGTCTATGGCTACACCTTC. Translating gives CASSPRGEVYGYTF.

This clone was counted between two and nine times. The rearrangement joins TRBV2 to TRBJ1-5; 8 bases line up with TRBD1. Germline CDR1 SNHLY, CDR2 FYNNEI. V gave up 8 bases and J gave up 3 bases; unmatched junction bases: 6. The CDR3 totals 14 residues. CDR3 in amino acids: CASGQGGTNQPQHF. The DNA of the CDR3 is TGTGCCAGCGGACAGGGTGGAACCAATCAGCCCCAGCATTTT.

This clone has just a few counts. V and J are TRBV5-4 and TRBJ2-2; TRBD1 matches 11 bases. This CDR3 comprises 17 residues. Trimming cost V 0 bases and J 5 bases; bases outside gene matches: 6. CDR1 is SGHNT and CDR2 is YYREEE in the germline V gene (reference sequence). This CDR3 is CASSLGPDRGRTGELFF. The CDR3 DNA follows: TGTGCCAGCAGCTTGGGTCCGGACAGGGGGCGTACCGGGGAGCTGTTTTTT.

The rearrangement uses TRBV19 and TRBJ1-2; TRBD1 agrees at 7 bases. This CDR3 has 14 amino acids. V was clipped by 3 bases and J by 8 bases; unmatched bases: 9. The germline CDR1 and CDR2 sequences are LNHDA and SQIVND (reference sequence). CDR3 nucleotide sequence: TGTGCCAGTAGTATCCGACAGGGTGAGCGGGGCTACACCTTC. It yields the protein CASSIRQGERGYTF.

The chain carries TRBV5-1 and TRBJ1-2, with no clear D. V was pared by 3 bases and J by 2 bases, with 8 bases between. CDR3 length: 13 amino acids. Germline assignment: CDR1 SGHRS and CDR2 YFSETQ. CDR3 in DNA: TGCGCCAGCAGCTCCGGGGAGAACTATGGCTACACCTTC. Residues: CASSSGENYGYTF.

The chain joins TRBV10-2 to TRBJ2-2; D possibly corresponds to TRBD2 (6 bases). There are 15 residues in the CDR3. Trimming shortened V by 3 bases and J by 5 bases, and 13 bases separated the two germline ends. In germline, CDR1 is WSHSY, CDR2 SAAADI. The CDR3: CASSESGVYTGELFF. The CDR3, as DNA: TGCGCCAGCAGTGAATCGGGGGTCTATACCGGGGAGCTGTTTTTT.

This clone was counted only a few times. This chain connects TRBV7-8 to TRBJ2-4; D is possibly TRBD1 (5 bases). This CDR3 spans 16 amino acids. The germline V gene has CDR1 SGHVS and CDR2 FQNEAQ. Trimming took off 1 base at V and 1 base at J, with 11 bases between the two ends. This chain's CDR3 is CASSLDRWGAKNIQYF. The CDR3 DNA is TGTGCCAGCAGCTTAGACCGGTGGGGCGCCAAAAACATTCAGTACTTC.

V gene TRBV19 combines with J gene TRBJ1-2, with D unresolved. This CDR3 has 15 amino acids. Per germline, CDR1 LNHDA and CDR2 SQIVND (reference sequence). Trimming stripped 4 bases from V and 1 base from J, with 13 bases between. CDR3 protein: CASSTSTANNYGYTF. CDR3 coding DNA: TGTGCCAGTAGTACATCAACTGCAAATAACTATGGCTACACCTTC.

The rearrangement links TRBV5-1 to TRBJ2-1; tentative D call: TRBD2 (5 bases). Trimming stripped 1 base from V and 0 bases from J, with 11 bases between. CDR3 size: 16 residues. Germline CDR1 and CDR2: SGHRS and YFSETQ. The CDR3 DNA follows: TGCGCCAGCAGCTTGCAGCGGTTAAGCTCCTACAATGAGCAGTTCTTC. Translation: CASSLQRLSSYNEQFF.

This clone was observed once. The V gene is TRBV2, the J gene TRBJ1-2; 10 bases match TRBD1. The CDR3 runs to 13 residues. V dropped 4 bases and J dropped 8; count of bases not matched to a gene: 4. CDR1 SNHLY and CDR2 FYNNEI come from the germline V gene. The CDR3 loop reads CASSVGTGDGYTF. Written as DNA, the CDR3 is TGTGCCAGCAGTGTCGGGACAGGGGACGGCTACACCTTC.

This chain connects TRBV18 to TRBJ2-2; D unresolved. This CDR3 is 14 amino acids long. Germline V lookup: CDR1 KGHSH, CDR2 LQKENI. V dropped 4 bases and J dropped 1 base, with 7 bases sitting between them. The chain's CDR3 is CASSRSENTGELFF. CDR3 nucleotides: TGTGCCAGCTCACGGTCAGAGAACACCGGGGAGCTGTTTTTT.

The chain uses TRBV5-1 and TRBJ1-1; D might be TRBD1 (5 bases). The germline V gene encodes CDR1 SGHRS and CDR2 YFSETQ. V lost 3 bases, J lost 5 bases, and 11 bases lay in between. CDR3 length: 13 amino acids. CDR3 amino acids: CASSSVGGTEAFF. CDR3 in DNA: TGCGCCAGCAGCTCCGTCGGGGGTACTGAAGCTTTCTTT.

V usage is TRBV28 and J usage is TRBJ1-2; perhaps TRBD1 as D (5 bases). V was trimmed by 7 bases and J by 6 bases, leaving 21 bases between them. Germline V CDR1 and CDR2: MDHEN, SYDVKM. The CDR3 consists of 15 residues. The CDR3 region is CASTLGQGKVHGYTF. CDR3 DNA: TGTGCCAGCACCCTCGGGCAGGGAAAGGTCCATGGCTACACCTTC.

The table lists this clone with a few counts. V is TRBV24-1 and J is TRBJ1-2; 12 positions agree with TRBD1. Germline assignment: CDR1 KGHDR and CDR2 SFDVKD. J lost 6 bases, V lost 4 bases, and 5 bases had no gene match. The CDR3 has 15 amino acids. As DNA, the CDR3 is TGTGCCACCAGTGACTCGGGACAGGGGGCTGATGGCTACACCTTC. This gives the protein CATSDSGQGADGYTF.

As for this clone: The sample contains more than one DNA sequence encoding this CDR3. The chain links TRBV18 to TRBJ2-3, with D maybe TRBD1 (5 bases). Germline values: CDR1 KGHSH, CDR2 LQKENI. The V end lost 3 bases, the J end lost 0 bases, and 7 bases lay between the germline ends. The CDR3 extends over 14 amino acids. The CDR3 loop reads CASSPPGSTDTQYF. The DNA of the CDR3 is TGTGCCAGCTCACCGCCAGGGAGCACAGATACGCAGTATTTT.

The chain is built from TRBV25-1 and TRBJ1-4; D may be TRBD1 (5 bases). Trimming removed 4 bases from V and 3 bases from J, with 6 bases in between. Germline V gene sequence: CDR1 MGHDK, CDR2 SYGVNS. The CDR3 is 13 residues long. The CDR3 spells CASSGGANEKLFF. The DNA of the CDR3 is TGTGCCAGCAGTGGGGGGGCTAATGAAAAACTGTTTTTT.

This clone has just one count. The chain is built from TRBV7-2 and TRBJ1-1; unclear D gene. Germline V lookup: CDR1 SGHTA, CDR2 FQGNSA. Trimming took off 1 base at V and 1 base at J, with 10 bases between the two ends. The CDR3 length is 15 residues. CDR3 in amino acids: CASSLVAITNTEAFF. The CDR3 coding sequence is TGTGCCAGCAGCTTAGTGGCCATAACGAACACTGAAGCTTTCTTT.

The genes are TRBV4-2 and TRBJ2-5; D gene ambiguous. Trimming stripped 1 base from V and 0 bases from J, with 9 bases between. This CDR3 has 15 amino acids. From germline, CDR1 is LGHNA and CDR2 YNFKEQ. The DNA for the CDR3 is TGTGCCAGCAGCCAAGTCCTCAAGTACCAAGAGACCCAGTACTTC. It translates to CASSQVLKYQETQYF.

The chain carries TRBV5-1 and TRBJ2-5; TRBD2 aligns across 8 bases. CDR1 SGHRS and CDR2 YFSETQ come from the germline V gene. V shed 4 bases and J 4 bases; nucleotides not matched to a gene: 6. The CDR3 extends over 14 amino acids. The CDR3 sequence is CASSILAGPETQYF. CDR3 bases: TGCGCCAGCAGCATCTTAGCGGGGCCAGAGACCCAGTACTTC.

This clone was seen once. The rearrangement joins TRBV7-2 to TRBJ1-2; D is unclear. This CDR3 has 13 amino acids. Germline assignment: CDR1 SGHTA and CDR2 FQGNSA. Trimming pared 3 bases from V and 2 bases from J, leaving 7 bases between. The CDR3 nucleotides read TGTGCCAGCAGCTTCAAGGGAAACTATGGCTACACCTTC. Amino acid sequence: CASSFKGNYGYTF.